This T cell receptor beta chain was documented in a study of identical twins. This clonotype occurred many times. The target antigen is unknown. TCRdb passed the 5' RACE reads through MiXCR, listing each CDR3 protein once. Of 750,000 to 950,000 distinct CDR3 sequences listed, approximately 13% were seen once; the top ten hold about 1.5%. Findings and limits, study-wide: Twin pairs' shared out-of-frame alpha sequences were enriched in low generation probability.

The V gene's germline CDR1 is SGHRS and CDR2 YFSETQ. The CDR3 is 16 residues long. Trimming removed 2 bases from V and 1 base from J; junction bases left unmatched: 5. In addition, the sample was reused for a study of yellow fever vaccine responses in identical twins.

This rearrangement joins TRBV5-1 to TRBJ2-5, with 10 bases lining up with TRBD2. This receptor was identified in a woman aged 18-29 years in good health. What was sequenced was PBMCs. CDR3 amino acids: CASSLPSGGLQETQYF. CDR3 in DNA: TGCGCCAGCAGCTTACCTAGCGGGGGCCTCCAAGAGACCCAGTACTTC.